A selection of T cell receptor beta chains follows, all from one sample in a study of blood T cell dynamics during melanoma immunotherapy. TCRdb keeps only in-frame clones here, not all; method: immunoSEQ multiplex PCR. Of 6,000 or so clones listed, roughly 80% are singletons. The material was blood, obtained from a patient treated with checkpoint blockade. These receptors originate from a human donor with melanoma. Some clones in this sample may be carry-over from other donors' samples. The CDR3 runs from the conserved cysteine through the conserved F or W. The D gene is left open where the match is weak. Clone size is shown for a subset of rows, as once, few, many or a class of expanded clone.

D gene: TRBD2; V gene: TRBV7-2; clone size: -; J gene: TRBJ2-5; CDR3 DNA: TGTGCCAGCAGCCGCCTCGGGACTAGCGGGGGCCGCCAAGAGACCCAGTACTTC; CDR3 protein: CASSRLGTSGGRQETQYF
D gene: -; V gene: TRBV11-2; clone size: once; J gene: TRBJ1-2; CDR3 DNA: TGTGCCAGCAGCTCGGACAGAAACTATGGCTACACCTTC; CDR3 protein: CASSSDRNYGYTF
D gene: TRBD1; V gene: TRBV11-2; clone size: -; J gene: TRBJ2-7; CDR3 DNA: TGTGCCAGCAGCAGGGACAGCCACGAGCAGTACTTC; CDR3 protein: CASSRDSHEQYF
D gene: -; V gene: TRBV28; clone size: -; J gene: TRBJ1-1; CDR3 DNA: TGTGCCAGCAGCCGCAGGGTTTCTGAAGCTTTCTTT; CDR3 protein: CASSRRVSEAFF
D gene: TRBD2; V gene: TRBV5-4; clone size: -; J gene: TRBJ2-5; CDR3 DNA: TGTGCCAGCAGACCTACTAGCGGGAGGGCCGGGGAGACCCAGTACTTC; CDR3 protein: CASRPTSGRAGETQYF
D gene: -; V gene: TRBV5-1; clone size: -; J gene: TRBJ1-4; CDR3 DNA: TGCGCCAGCAGCTTGGGGCGTGCAACTAATGAAAAACTGTTTTTT; CDR3 protein: CASSLGRATNEKLFF
D gene: TRBD1; V gene: TRBV29-1; clone size: -; J gene: TRBJ2-3; CDR3 DNA: TGCAGCGTTATCCGACAGGGGGCAGATACGCAGTATTTT; CDR3 protein: CSVIRQGADTQYF
D gene: -; V gene: TRBV29-1; clone size: -; J gene: TRBJ1-5; CDR3 DNA: TGCAGCGTTGGGGCGGGACGGGATTTTTTCAGTAGGGGCCAGCCCCAGCATTTT; CDR3 protein: CSVGAGRDFFSRGQPQHF
D gene: -; V gene: TRBV11-2; clone size: -; J gene: TRBJ2-1; CDR3 DNA: TGTGCCAGCAGCTTAACGGGAGCCGGAAATGAGCAGTTCTTC; CDR3 protein: CASSLTGAGNEQFF
D gene: -; V gene: TRBV18; clone size: -; J gene: TRBJ2-3; CDR3 DNA: TGTGCCAGCTCACCAGGCGGTGAAGGGGCCGATACGCAGTATTTT; CDR3 protein: CASSPGGEGADTQYF
D gene: TRBD2; V gene: TRBV27; clone size: -; J gene: TRBJ2-7; CDR3 DNA: TGTGCCAGCAGTTTTAGAGGACTAGCGGGAGGGGCCGCCGAGCAGTACTTC; CDR3 protein: CASSFRGLAGGAAEQYF
D gene: -; V gene: TRBV4-2; clone size: -; J gene: TRBJ2-1; CDR3 DNA: TGTGCCAGCAGCCAAGGGCCGTCCAATGAGCAGTTCTTC; CDR3 protein: CASSQGPSNEQFF
D gene: -; V gene: TRBV7-2; clone size: -; J gene: TRBJ1-5; CDR3 DNA: TGTGCCAGCAGCTTAGTCCCGGCCGGAGCGTGGGGTAGCAATCAGCCCCAGCATTTT; CDR3 protein: CASSLVPAGAWGSNQPQHF
D gene: TRBD1; V gene: TRBV5-1; clone size: -; J gene: TRBJ2-1; CDR3 DNA: TGCGCCAGCAGCTTGGTCGGGACAGGGGGCCCCAATGAGCAGTTCTTC; CDR3 protein: CASSLVGTGGPNEQFF
D gene: -; V gene: TRBV7-6; clone size: once; J gene: TRBJ2-5; CDR3 DNA: TGTGCCAGCAGCCCACGATCGTCGCGGGGAGAGACCCAGTACTTC; CDR3 protein: CASSPRSSRGETQYF
D gene: -; V gene: TRBV5-1; clone size: -; J gene: TRBJ2-7; CDR3 DNA: TGCGCCAGCAGCCGAAGTAACCGGGACATTACCGAGCAGTACTTC; CDR3 protein: CASSRSNRDITEQYF
D gene: -; V gene: TRBV4-3; clone size: -; J gene: TRBJ1-2; CDR3 DNA: TGCGCCAGCAGCCAAGGGAGGGTAGGTCGGGATGGCTACACCTTC; CDR3 protein: CASSQGRVGRDGYTF
D gene: TRBD2; V gene: TRBV4-1; clone size: -; J gene: TRBJ2-7; CDR3 DNA: TGCGCCAGCAGCCAGACTAGCGGGGGGCTCTACGAGCAGTACTTC; CDR3 protein: CASSQTSGGLYEQYF
D gene: TRBD1; V gene: TRBV2; clone size: -; J gene: TRBJ1-2; CDR3 DNA: TGTGCCAGCAGACCCGGACAGGGAGAGTATGGCTACACCTTC; CDR3 protein: CASRPGQGEYGYTF
D gene: TRBD1; V gene: TRBV19; clone size: -; J gene: TRBJ2-6; CDR3 DNA: TGTGCCAGTAGTGCAGGACAGGTCTCTGGGGCCAACGTCCTGACTTTC; CDR3 protein: CASSAGQVSGANVLTF
D gene: TRBD1; V gene: TRBV19; clone size: -; J gene: TRBJ1-2; CDR3 DNA: TGTGCCAGTAGAGAGAGGGGACAGTATGGCTACACCTTC; CDR3 protein: CASRERGQYGYTF
D gene: TRBD1; V gene: TRBV5-4; clone size: -; J gene: TRBJ1-6; CDR3 DNA: TGTGCCAGCAGCTGGGACAGGGCTTTGAATTCACCCCTCCACTTT; CDR3 protein: CASSWDRALNSPLHF
D gene: TRBD1; V gene: TRBV9; clone size: -; J gene: TRBJ2-1; CDR3 DNA: TGTGCCAGCAGCACCCGACAGGGTACTTCTTACAATGAGCAGTTCTTC; CDR3 protein: CASSTRQGTSYNEQFF
D gene: TRBD1; V gene: TRBV19; clone size: -; J gene: TRBJ1-2; CDR3 DNA: TGTGCCAGTTCAACCGGGACAGGGCTTGGCTACACCTTC; CDR3 protein: CASSTGTGLGYTF
D gene: TRBD1; V gene: TRBV5-1; clone size: -; J gene: TRBJ2-7; CDR3 DNA: TGCGCCAGCAGCGCTGGGACAGACCGGGTCTACGAGCAGTACTTC; CDR3 protein: CASSAGTDRVYEQYF
D gene: TRBD1; V gene: TRBV7-8; clone size: -; J gene: TRBJ2-4; CDR3 DNA: TGTGCCAGCAGCTCGGAAAAGGGACAGATTATCAAAAACATTCAGTACTTC; CDR3 protein: CASSSEKGQIIKNIQYF
D gene: TRBD2; V gene: TRBV5-1; clone size: -; J gene: TRBJ2-5; CDR3 DNA: TGCGCCAGCAGCTTGGTGGGAGCGGGGAAAGAGACCCAGTACTTC; CDR3 protein: CASSLVGAGKETQYF
D gene: TRBD2; V gene: TRBV5-5; clone size: -; J gene: TRBJ2-5; CDR3 DNA: TGTGCCAGCAGCATCCAACGGGGGGGCCGGGAGACCCAGTACTTC; CDR3 protein: CASSIQRGGRETQYF
D gene: TRBD1; V gene: TRBV10-1; clone size: -; J gene: TRBJ2-5; CDR3 DNA: TGCGCCAGCAGTGACGCCGGGACAGGGCATGAGACCCAGTACTTC; CDR3 protein: CASSDAGTGHETQYF
D gene: -; V gene: TRBV2; clone size: -; J gene: TRBJ2-1; CDR3 DNA: TGTGCCAGCAGGGGACGTGGGGGGCTAAATGAGCAGTTCTTC; CDR3 protein: CASRGRGGLNEQFF
D gene: TRBD1; V gene: TRBV19; clone size: -; J gene: TRBJ1-2; CDR3 DNA: TGTGCCAGTACCCGGGACAGCTCTTCTAACTATGGCTACACCTTC; CDR3 protein: CASTRDSSSNYGYTF
D gene: -; V gene: TRBV21-1; clone size: once; J gene: TRBJ2-2; CDR3 DNA: TGTGCCAGCAGTCAAGGCGGGACAGACCAAGGTGGTAACGGGGAGCTGTTTTTT; CDR3 protein: CASSQGGTDQGGNGELFF
D gene: -; V gene: TRBV5-1; clone size: -; J gene: TRBJ1-3; CDR3 DNA: TGCGCCAGCAGCTTGGCCGGGTCTGGAAACACCATATATTTT; CDR3 protein: CASSLAGSGNTIYF
D gene: TRBD2; V gene: TRBV6-5; clone size: -; J gene: TRBJ2-3; CDR3 DNA: TGTACCAGCAGCACCACGGCGGGGGGGCCTGATACGCAGTATTTT; CDR3 protein: CTSSTTAGGPDTQYF
D gene: TRBD1; V gene: TRBV5-6; clone size: -; J gene: TRBJ1-2; CDR3 DNA: TGTGCCAGCAGCTTAAGGGGGCTTCACTATGGCTACACCTTC; CDR3 protein: CASSLRGLHYGYTF
D gene: -; V gene: TRBV21-1; clone size: -; J gene: TRBJ1-2; CDR3 DNA: TGTGCCAGCAGGAAAGAAGGAAGACCCAGGGGGTATGGCTACACCTTC; CDR3 protein: CASRKEGRPRGYGYTF
D gene: -; V gene: TRBV6-5; clone size: once; J gene: TRBJ1-1; CDR3 DNA: TGTGCCAGCAGCCAAGGATGGACTGAAGCTTTCTTT; CDR3 protein: CASSQGWTEAFF
D gene: -; V gene: TRBV20-1; clone size: -; J gene: TRBJ1-2; CDR3 DNA: TGCCATGAAGGGGTTAGCTACACCTTC; CDR3 protein: CHEGVSYTF
D gene: TRBD2; V gene: TRBV2; clone size: -; J gene: TRBJ2-3; CDR3 DNA: TGTGCCAGCACTAGCGGGCTTACAGATACGCAGTATTTT; CDR3 protein: CASTSGLTDTQYF
D gene: -; V gene: TRBV9; clone size: -; J gene: TRBJ1-5; CDR3 DNA: TGTGCCAGCAGCTTAAGTTCCACTCAGCCCCAGCATTTT; CDR3 protein: CASSLSSTQPQHF
D gene: TRBD2; V gene: TRBV7-1; clone size: -; J gene: TRBJ2-5; CDR3 DNA: TGTGCCAGCAGCGCGCTAGCGGGGGTCCAGTGGGCCCAGTACTTC; CDR3 protein: CASSALAGVQWAQYF
D gene: TRBD2; V gene: TRBV5-1; clone size: -; J gene: TRBJ2-3; CDR3 DNA: TGCGCCAGCAGCTCCGGGACTAGCGGGGCCACAGATACGCAGTATTTT; CDR3 protein: CASSSGTSGATDTQYF
D gene: TRBD1; V gene: TRBV28; clone size: -; J gene: TRBJ2-6; CDR3 DNA: TGTGCCAGCAGTTTCATAGGGGGCGCTTCTGGGGCCAACGTCCTGACTTTC; CDR3 protein: CASSFIGGASGANVLTF
D gene: TRBD1; V gene: TRBV4-2; clone size: few; J gene: TRBJ2-3; CDR3 DNA: TGTGCCACTGGCCAGGGGGCCGTGGATACGCAGTATTTT; CDR3 protein: CATGQGAVDTQYF
D gene: -; V gene: TRBV30; clone size: -; J gene: TRBJ1-1; CDR3 DNA: TGTGCCTGGAGTTTAGGGAGGACTGAAGCTTTCTTT; CDR3 protein: CAWSLGRTEAFF
D gene: -; V gene: TRBV5-1; clone size: -; J gene: TRBJ2-7; CDR3 DNA: TGCGCCAGCAGCTTGCCCGGGTTCGAGCAGTACTTC; CDR3 protein: CASSLPGFEQYF
D gene: TRBD1; V gene: TRBV14; clone size: -; J gene: TRBJ2-7; CDR3 DNA: TGTGCCAGCAGCCCCGGGACAGGGCGGTACGAGCAGTACTTC; CDR3 protein: CASSPGTGRYEQYF
D gene: -; V gene: TRBV11-2; clone size: -; J gene: TRBJ2-6; CDR3 DNA: TGTGCCAGCAGCCCGACTTACCCCGGGGCCAACGTCCTGACTTTC; CDR3 protein: CASSPTYPGANVLTF
D gene: TRBD2; V gene: TRBV30; clone size: -; J gene: TRBJ2-1; CDR3 DNA: TGTGCCTGGAGTGTTTCGGGGGGGCTGTACAATGAGCAGTTCTTC; CDR3 protein: CAWSVSGGLYNEQFF
D gene: TRBD2; V gene: TRBV30; clone size: -; J gene: TRBJ2-5; CDR3 DNA: TGTGCCTGGAATCACGGACAGCGGGGGGAGACCCAGTACTTC; CDR3 protein: CAWNHGQRGETQYF
D gene: TRBD1; V gene: TRBV19; clone size: -; J gene: TRBJ1-2; CDR3 DNA: TGTGCCAGTACCACCCCCGGGACAGTCGCTTTCTATGGCTACACCTTC; CDR3 protein: CASTTPGTVAFYGYTF
D gene: -; V gene: TRBV5-1; clone size: -; J gene: TRBJ1-4; CDR3 DNA: TGCGCCAGCAGCTTGGCGCAACCTAATGAAAAACTGTTTTTT; CDR3 protein: CASSLAQPNEKLFF